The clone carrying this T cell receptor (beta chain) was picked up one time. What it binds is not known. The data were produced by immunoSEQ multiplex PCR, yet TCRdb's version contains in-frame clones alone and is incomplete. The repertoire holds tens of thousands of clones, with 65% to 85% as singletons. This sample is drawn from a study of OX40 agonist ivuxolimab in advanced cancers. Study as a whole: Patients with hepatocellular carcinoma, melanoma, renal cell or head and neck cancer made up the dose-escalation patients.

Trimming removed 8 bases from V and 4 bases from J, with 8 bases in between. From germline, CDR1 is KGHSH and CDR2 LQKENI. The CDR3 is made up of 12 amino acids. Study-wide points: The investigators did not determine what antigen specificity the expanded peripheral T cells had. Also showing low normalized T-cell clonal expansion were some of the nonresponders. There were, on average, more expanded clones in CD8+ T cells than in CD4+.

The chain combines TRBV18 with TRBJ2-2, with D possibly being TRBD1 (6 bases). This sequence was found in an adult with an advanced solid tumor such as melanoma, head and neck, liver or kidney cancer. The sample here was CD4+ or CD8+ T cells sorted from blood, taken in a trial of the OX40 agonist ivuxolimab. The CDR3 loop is CASKQGTGELFF. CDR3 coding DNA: TGTGCCAGCAAACAGGGCACCGGGGAGCTGTTTTTT.